This T cell receptor (beta chain) was recovered during a study of Tregs in tolerant kidney transplant recipients. Concerning this clone: The read falls 3 residues short of the CDR3 end, and the missing part is taken from the germline J gene.

Clones were sequenced by immunoSEQ multiplex PCR, and TCRdb holds only the in-frame ones, with some missing. The sample's table shows roughly 50,000 clones. CD4+CD25+CD127- Tregs, CD4+CD25- non-Tregs, CD4 and CD8 cells were sorted. Germline V CDR1 and CDR2: MNHEY, SVGEGT. With V trimmed by 6 bases and J by 1 base, 7 bases remained unmatched. CDR3 length: 17 residues. The chain links TRBV6-2 or TRBV6-3 to TRBJ2-3; 13 positions match TRBD2. The origin of this receptor is a human donor who received a combined kidney and bone marrow transplant. This specimen consisted of CD4+ T cells from blood, obtained before the transplant. The CDR3 loop reads CASSRGTSGARTDTQYF. The CDR3 bases that were read are TGTGCCAGCAGCCGAGGGACTAGCGGGGCCCGCACAGATACG.